This T cell receptor (beta chain) was recovered during a study of CD8+CD57+ T cells in acquired aplastic anemia. Regarding the study as a whole: Overlap between patients and controls comprised roughly 28 CD8+ CDR3 sequences.

The germline CDR1 and CDR2 sequences are SGDLS and YYNGEE. The V end lost 6 bases, the J end lost 8 bases, and 20 bases lay between the germline ends. The CDR3 consists of 14 residues. Genomic DNA served as template for TCR beta VDJ and CDR3 profiling. TCRdb reanalysed the reads using MiXCR and keeps one entry per CDR3 protein. The table lists about 150,000 distinct CDR3 sequences, about 54% of them singletons. Individuals selected for sequencing had exhibited CD8+CD57+ cell expansion on flow cytometry. About this clonotype itself: The target antigen is unknown.

The specimen was sorted CD4+, CD8+, or CD8+CD57+ T cells (not recorded which) from PBMCs. This receptor was taken from a human donor with aplastic anemia. The V and J genes are TRBV9 and TRBJ1-2; D gene unclear. The CDR3 DNA is TGTGCCAGCACCACCGGGATAGGAGGCCGCGGCTACACCTTC. This sequence encodes CASTTGIGGRGYTF.